The TCR beta chain described here comes from a study of CD8 T cells in ankylosing spondylitis. The study's findings and limits: Reported data indicate significant enrichment of disease-linked clones within matched ankylosing spondylitis synovial fluid. A TCR beta motif of 8 or 9 highly homologous variants appeared characteristic of ankylosing spondylitis blood. Certain motif variants had earlier been reported in reactive arthritis synovial fluid and blood. Disease-linked clones had a CD8+ phenotype and relatively low frequency in peripheral blood.

In the case of this clonotype: The antigen is not known.

V lost 2 bases to trimming and J lost 4 bases, with 14 bases between them. This CDR3 is 16 amino acids long. CDR1 and CDR2 from the germline V gene are MDHEN and SYDVKM. Researchers built TCR beta libraries using quantitative 5'-RACE with molecular barcodes. TCRdb fed the 5' RACE reads into MiXCR, producing one record per CDR3 protein. The sample holds over 450,000 distinct CDR3 sequences, roughly an eighth seen once. The chain is built from TRBV28 and TRBJ2-2; perhaps TRBD1 as D (7 bases). Sequencing was performed on blood, either unsorted or a sorted T cell fraction (not recorded which). This clonotype originated in a male donor with ankylosing spondylitis. Here the CDR3 reads CASSLPEGARTGELFF. The CDR3 nucleotides read TGTGCCAGCAGTTTACCGGAGGGGGCGCGCACCGGGGAGCTGTTTTTT.